Here is one TCR beta chain with its context. After removal of 1 base from V and 5 bases from J, the junction contained 1 base not matched to a gene. CDR1 is PRHDT, CDR2 FYEKMQ, per germline (reference sequence). The CDR3 has 13 residues. The data belong to a study of cytomegalovirus exposure and HLA in healthy donors. PCR employed 60 Vbeta and 13 Jbeta primers. Measured with immunoSEQ multiplex PCR; TCRdb has only the in-frame clones, and not every one. The table records 150,000 to 200,000 clones, approximately 78% of them present only once. The V call is TRBV13, the J call TRBJ2-5; 7 positions agree with TRBD1. Sequenced sample: PBMCs. This receptor was identified in a woman aged 18-35 years in good health and CMV-seronegative. CDR3 sequence: CASSLEQGETQYF. The CDR3 DNA is TGTGCCAGCAGCTTAGAACAGGGGGAGACCCAGTACTTC.